These T cell receptor beta chains were read from a single sample in a study of shared clonotypes between healthy human individuals. Method: immunoSEQ multiplex PCR; TCRdb's copy keeps in-frame clones and lacks some. This table holds around 1,900,000 clones, 93% found once. Input material: naive CD8+ T cells from PBMCs. The receptors come from a man aged 18 to 29 in good health. Some clones in this sample may be carry-over from other donors' samples. Each CDR3 is given with its conserved first and last residue. D genes are given only for firm matches. Clone size is not always given. Where it is, it says once, few, many or a class for expanded clones.

-	TRBV10-2	-	TRBJ1-5	CASRQSYSNQPQHF	TGCGCCAGCAGGCAGAGTTATAGCAATCAGCCCCAGCATTTT
-	TRBV9	TRBD1	TRBJ1-2	CASSVADRALYGYTF	TGTGCCAGCAGCGTAGCTGACAGGGCCCTGTATGGCTACACCTTC
-	TRBV5-1	-	TRBJ2-7	CASSPAGGSDYEQYF	TGCGCCAGCAGCCCGGCCGGTGGTAGCGATTACGAGCAGTACTTC
-	TRBV29-1	-	TRBJ1-2	CSVEDSQINYGYTF	TGCAGCGTTGAAGATTCCCAGATAAACTATGGCTACACCTTC
-	TRBV28	-	TRBJ2-7	CASSPLRLGAEQYF	TGTGCCAGCAGTCCTCTCAGGTTGGGGGCCGAGCAGTACTTC
once	TRBV6-5	-	TRBJ1-3	CASALGVSGNTIYF	TGTGCCAGTGCGTTGGGGGTCTCTGGAAACACCATATATTTT
-	TRBV9	-	TRBJ2-1	CASRGEGNEQFF	TGTGCCAGCAGAGGCGAGGGGAATGAGCAGTTCTTC
-	TRBV4-1	-	TRBJ1-2	CASSPLEGNYGYTF	TGCGCCAGCAGCCCCCTCGAGGGGAACTATGGCTACACCTTC
once	TRBV19	-	TRBJ2-4	CASSFPKTELAKNIQYF	TGTGCCAGTAGTTTCCCAAAGACAGAACTAGCCAAAAACATTCAGTACTTC
-	TRBV4-3	-	TRBJ2-3	CASSQADSSTDTQYF	TGCGCCAGCAGCCAAGCCGACAGTAGCACAGATACGCAGTATTTT
-	TRBV11-3	TRBD2	TRBJ2-3	CASSARTSGRVTDTQYF	TGTGCCAGCAGCGCCAGGACTAGCGGGAGAGTCACAGATACGCAGTATTTT
-	TRBV10-2	TRBD2	TRBJ2-7	CASSETGTSVHHEQYF	TGCGCCAGCAGTGAGACCGGGACTAGCGTTCACCACGAGCAGTACTTC
-	TRBV21-1	-	TRBJ1-2	CASLPGGGKGGYTF	TGTGCCAGCCTCCCAGGGGGCGGAAAGGGTGGCTACACCTTC
-	TRBV28	-	TRBJ2-1	CASSPSMEGSYNEQFF	TGTGCCAGCAGTCCCTCAATGGAGGGCTCCTACAATGAGCAGTTCTTC
-	TRBV27	-	TRBJ2-5	CASGSYETQYF	TGTGCCAGTGGGAGTTACGAGACCCAGTACTTC
-	TRBV9	TRBD1	TRBJ1-4	CASSPTGRGEKLFF	TGTGCCAGCAGCCCGACAGGGAGAGGTGAAAAACTGTTTTTT
-	TRBV7-2	-	TRBJ2-7	CASSPGQIIYEQYF	TGTGCCAGCAGCCCGGGGCAGATCATCTACGAGCAGTACTTC
-	TRBV27	-	TRBJ2-3	CASSLHGTDTQYF	TGTGCCAGCAGTTTACACGGAACAGATACGCAGTATTTT
-	TRBV15	TRBD1	TRBJ2-7	CATSSIDRGDEQYF	TGTGCCACCAGCAGTATTGACAGGGGCGACGAGCAGTACTTC
-	TRBV23-1	-	TRBJ2-4	CASSQRDKAVSKNIQYF	TGCGCCAGCAGTCAACGGGACAAGGCGGTGTCCAAAAACATTCAGTACTTC
-	TRBV11-2	-	TRBJ1-1	CASSVHQGGWAEAFF	TGTGCCAGCAGCGTCCATCAGGGAGGTTGGGCTGAAGCTTTCTTT
-	TRBV11-2	-	TRBJ2-7	CASSSNPIFGSKGEQYF	TGTGCCAGCAGCTCAAACCCCATTTTCGGGAGCAAGGGCGAGCAGTACTTC